This TCR beta chain was sequenced in a study of control samples from healthy donors and cancer patients. This CDR3 spans 14 amino acids. CDR1 and CDR2 from the germline V gene are LNHDA and SQIVND (reference sequence). After removal of 5 bases from V and 11 bases from J, the junction contained 10 bases not matched to a gene. Sequencing used immunoSEQ multiplex PCR; TCRdb keeps in-frame clones, though not all of them. The sample yields some 110,000 clones, 85% to 95% seen once. This clone has a single count. This chain uses TRBV19 with TRBJ1-1; TRBD1 aligns across 11 bases. The sample comprised blood. This TCR was recovered from a young man in good health. This CDR3 reads CASSGNRDRGKAFF. The CDR3 DNA sequence: TGTGCCAGTAGTGGTAACCGGGACAGGGGGAAGGCTTTCTTT. Filled out from reference TRBV19 and TRBJ1-1, the complete variable domain reads DGGITQSPKYLFRKEGQNVTLSCEQNLNHDAMYWYRQDPGQGLRLIYYSQIVNDFQKGDIAEGYSVSREKKESFPLTVTSAQKNPTAFYLCASSGNRDRGKAFFGQGTRLTVV.